This TCR beta chain was identified during a study of cytomegalovirus exposure and HLA in healthy donors. Looking at the study overall: Among the approximately 380 donors who were genotyped, about 86% fell in the genetic ancestry cluster that is associated with self-reported Caucasian donors. Study-level points and caveats: Analysis performed later found roughly 17,000 TCR beta sequences associated with HLA alleles at 0.05 false discovery rate.

This cohort consisted of healthy bone marrow donors. The CDR3 consists of 13 residues. Between the trimmed V and J ends, which lost 2 bases and 8 bases, there was a span of 10 bases. The germline V gene has CDR1 SGHDT and CDR2 YYEEEE. A note on this clone: Its antigen is as yet unknown.

PCR amplification relied on 60 Vbeta primers (plus 13 Jbeta primers). Clones were sequenced by immunoSEQ multiplex PCR, and TCRdb holds only the in-frame ones, with some missing. The repertoire has roughly 75,000 clones, around 83% of them found once; the top ten carry approximately 17%. The specimen sequenced was PBMCs. The sequence was collected from a man in his 70s in good health and CMV-seropositive. The chain carries TRBV5-6 and TRBJ1-4, with a weak D call TRBD1 (5 bases). CDR3 coding DNA: TGTGCCAGCAGCTTCAGGGCGGCAGAAAAACTGTTTTTT. This encodes CASSFRAAEKLFF. Together with reference TRBV5-6 and TRBJ1-4, the CDR3 gives the full variable domain: DAGVTQSPTHLIKTRGQQVTLRCSPKSGHDTVSWYQQALGQGPQFIFQYYEEEERQRGNFPDRFSGHQFPNYSSELNVNALLLGDSALYLCASSFRAAEKLFFGSGTQLSVL.